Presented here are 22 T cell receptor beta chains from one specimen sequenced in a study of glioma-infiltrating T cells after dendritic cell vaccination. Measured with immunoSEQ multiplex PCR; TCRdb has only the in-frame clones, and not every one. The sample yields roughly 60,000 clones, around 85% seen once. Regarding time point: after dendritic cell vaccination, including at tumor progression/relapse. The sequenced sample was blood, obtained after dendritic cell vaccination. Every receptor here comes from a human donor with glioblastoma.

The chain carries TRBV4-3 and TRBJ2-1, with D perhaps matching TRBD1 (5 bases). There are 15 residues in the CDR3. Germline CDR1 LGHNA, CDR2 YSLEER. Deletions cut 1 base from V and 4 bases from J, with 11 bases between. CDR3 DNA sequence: TGCGCCAGCAGCCAAGTAGTCGACAGATACAATGAGCAGTTCTTC. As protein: CASSQVVDRYNEQFF.

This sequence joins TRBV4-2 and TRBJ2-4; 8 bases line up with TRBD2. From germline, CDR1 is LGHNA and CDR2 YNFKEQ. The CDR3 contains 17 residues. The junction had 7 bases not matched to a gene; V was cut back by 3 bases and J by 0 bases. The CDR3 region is CASSQVSGDPAKNIQYF. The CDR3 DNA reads TGTGCCAGCAGCCAGGTTAGCGGGGACCCAGCCAAAAACATTCAGTACTTC.

The CDR3 loop reads CASSANYGYTF. The CDR3 coding sequence is TGTGCCAGCAGCGCTAACTATGGCTACACCTTC. The V call is TRBV2, the J call TRBJ1-2; the D is unclear. The CDR3 is made up of 11 amino acids. V lost 6 bases, J lost 0 bases, and 2 bases lay in between. Per the germline V gene, CDR1 is SNHLY and CDR2 is FYNNEI.

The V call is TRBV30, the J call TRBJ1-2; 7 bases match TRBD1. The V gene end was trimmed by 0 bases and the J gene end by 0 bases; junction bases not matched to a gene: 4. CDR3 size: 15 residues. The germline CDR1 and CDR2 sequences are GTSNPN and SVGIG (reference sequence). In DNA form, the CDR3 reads TGTGCCTGGAGTGTACACAGGGGCGCTAACTATGGCTACACCTTC. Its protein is CAWSVHRGANYGYTF.

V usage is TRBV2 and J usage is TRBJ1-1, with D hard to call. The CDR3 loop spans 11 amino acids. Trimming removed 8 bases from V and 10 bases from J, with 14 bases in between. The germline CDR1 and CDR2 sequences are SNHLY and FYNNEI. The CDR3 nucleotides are TGTGCCAGCGATACGGGTTTTGCAGCTTTCTTT. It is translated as CASDTGFAAFF.

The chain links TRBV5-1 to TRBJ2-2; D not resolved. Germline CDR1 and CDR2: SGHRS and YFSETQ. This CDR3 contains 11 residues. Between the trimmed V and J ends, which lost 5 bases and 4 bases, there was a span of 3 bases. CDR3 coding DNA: TGCGCCAGCAGGAGCACCGGGGAGCTGTTTTTT. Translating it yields CASRSTGELFF.

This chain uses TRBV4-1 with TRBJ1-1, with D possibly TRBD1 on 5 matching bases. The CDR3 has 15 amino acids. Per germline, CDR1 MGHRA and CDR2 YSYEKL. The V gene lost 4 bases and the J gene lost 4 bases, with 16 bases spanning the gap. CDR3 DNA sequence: TGCGCCAGCAGCCGGGGATCGGCAGGGCGCACTGAAGCTTTCTTT. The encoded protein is CASSRGSAGRTEAFF.

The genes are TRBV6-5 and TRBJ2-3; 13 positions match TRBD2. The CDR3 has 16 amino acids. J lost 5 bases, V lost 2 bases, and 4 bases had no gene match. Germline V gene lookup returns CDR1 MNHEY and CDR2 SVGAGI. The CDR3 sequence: CASSYETSGGRDTQYF. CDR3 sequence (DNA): TGTGCCAGCAGTTACGAGACTAGCGGGGGGCGAGATACGCAGTATTTT.

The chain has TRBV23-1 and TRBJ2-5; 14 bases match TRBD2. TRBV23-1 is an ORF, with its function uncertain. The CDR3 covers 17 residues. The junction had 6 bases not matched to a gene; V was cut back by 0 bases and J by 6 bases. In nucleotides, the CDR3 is TGCGCCAGCAGTCAATCACGAGGACTAGCGGGGGGTAAGACCCAGTACTTC. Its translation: CASSQSRGLAGGKTQYF.

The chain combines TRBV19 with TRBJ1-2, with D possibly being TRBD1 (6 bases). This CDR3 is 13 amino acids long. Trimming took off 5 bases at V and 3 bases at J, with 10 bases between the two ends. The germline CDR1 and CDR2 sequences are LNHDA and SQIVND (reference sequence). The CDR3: CASSLRQDYGYTF. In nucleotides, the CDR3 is TGTGCCAGTAGTCTCCGACAGGACTATGGCTACACCTTC.

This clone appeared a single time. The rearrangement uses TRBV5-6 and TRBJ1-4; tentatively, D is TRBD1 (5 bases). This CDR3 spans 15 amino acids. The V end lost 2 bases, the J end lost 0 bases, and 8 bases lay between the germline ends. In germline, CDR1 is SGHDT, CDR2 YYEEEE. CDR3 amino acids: CASSFPGTTNEKLFF. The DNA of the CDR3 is TGTGCCAGCAGCTTCCCAGGGACAACTAATGAAAAACTGTTTTTT.

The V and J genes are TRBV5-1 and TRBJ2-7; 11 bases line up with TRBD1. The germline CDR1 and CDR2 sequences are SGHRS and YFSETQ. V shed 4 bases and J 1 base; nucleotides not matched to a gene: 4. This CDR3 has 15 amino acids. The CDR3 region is CASSGGTGGSYEQYF. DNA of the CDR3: TGCGCCAGCAGCGGGGGGACAGGGGGTTCCTACGAGCAGTACTTC.

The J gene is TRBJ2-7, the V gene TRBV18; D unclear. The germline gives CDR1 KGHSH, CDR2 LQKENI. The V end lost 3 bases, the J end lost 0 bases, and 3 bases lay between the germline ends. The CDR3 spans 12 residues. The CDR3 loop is CASSPVSYEQYF. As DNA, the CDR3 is TGTGCCAGCTCACCCGTCTCCTACGAGCAGTACTTC.

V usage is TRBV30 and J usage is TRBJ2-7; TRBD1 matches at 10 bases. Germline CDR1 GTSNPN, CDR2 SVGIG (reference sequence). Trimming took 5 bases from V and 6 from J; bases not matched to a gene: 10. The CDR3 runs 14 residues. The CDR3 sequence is CAWDPGQGLFEQYF. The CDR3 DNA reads TGTGCCTGGGATCCGGGACAGGGGTTGTTCGAGCAGTACTTC.

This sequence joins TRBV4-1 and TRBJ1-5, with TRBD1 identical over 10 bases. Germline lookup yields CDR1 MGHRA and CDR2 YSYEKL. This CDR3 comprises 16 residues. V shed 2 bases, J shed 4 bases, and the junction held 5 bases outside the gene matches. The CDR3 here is CASSQSGQGMNQPQHF. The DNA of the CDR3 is TGCGCCAGCAGCCAATCGGGACAGGGGATGAATCAGCCCCAGCATTTT.

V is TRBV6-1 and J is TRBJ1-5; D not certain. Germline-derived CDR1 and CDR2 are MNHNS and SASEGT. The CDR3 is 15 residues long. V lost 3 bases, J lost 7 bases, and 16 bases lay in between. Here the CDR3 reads CASSEVPASRQPQHF. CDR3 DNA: TGTGCCAGCAGTGAGGTGCCGGCCTCCAGGCAGCCCCAGCATTTT.

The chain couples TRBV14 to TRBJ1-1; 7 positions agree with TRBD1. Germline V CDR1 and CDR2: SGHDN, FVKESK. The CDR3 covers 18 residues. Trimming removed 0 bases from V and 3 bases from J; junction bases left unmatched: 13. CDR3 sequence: CASSQEGWGQRPYTEAFF. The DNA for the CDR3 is TGTGCCAGCAGCCAAGAAGGGTGGGGACAGAGACCTTACACTGAAGCTTTCTTT.

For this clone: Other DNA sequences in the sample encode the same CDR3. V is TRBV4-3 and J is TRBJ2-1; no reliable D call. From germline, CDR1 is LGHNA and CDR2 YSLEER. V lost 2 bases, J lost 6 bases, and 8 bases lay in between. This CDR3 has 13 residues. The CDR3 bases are TGCGCCAGCAGCCAAAACCTAGGCAATGAGCAGTTCTTC. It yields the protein CASSQNLGNEQFF.

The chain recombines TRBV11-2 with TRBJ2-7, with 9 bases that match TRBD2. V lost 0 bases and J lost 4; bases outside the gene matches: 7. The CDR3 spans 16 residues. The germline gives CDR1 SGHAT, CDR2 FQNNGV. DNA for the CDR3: TGTGCCAGCAGCTTAGATCCAGGCAGCGGGAGGTACGAGCAGTACTTC. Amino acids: CASSLDPGSGRYEQYF.

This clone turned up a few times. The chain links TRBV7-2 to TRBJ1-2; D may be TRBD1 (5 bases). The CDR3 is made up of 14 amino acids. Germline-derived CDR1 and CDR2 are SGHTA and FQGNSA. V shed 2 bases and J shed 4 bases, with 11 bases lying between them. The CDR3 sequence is CASSLRGEVYGYTF. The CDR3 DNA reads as TGTGCCAGCAGCTTACGGGGGGAGGTCTATGGCTACACCTTC.

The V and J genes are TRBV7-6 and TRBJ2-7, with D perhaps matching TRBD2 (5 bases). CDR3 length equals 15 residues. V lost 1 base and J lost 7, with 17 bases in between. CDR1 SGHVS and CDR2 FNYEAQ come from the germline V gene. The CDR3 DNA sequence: TGTGCCAGCAGCTTAGTCCGTGCAACTAGAGAAGAGCAGTACTTC. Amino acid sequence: CASSLVRATREEQYF.

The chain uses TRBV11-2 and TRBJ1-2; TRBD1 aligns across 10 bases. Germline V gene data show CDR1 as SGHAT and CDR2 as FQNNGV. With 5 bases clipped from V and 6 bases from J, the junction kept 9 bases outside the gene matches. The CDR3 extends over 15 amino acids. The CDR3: CASSPWTGGGNGYTF. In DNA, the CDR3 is TGTGCCAGCAGCCCGTGGACAGGGGGTGGAAATGGCTACACCTTC.